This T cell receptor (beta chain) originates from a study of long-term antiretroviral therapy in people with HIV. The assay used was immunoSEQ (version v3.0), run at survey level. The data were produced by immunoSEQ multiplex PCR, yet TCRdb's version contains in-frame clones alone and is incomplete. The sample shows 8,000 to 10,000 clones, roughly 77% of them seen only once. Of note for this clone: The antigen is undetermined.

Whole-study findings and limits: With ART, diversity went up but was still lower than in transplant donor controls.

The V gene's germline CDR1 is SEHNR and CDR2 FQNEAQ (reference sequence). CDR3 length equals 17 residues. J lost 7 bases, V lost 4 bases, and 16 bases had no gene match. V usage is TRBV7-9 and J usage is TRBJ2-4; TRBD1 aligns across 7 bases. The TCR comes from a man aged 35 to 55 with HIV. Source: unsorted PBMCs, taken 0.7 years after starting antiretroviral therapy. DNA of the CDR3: TGTGCCAGCAGCTCAGGACAGGAGAAGTCCTGGCATAACATTCAGTACTTC. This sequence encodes CASSSGQEKSWHNIQYF.